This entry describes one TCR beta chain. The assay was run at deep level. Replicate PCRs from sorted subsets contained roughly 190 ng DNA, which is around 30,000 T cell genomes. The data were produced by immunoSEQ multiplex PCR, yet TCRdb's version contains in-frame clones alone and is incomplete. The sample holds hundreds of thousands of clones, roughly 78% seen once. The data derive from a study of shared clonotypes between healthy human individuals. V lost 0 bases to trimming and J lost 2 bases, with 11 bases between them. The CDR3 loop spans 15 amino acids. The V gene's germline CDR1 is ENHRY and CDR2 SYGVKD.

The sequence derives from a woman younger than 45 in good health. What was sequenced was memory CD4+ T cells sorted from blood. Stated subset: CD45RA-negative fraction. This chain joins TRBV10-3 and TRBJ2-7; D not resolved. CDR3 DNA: TGTGCCATCAGTGAGTCGAGCAACGGACCCTACGAGCAGTACTTC. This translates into CAISESSNGPYEQYF.